Listed here are 13 T cell receptor beta chains from one sample, sequenced in a study of blood T cell repertoires in COVID-19. Profiled with immunoSEQ multiplex PCR; TCRdb holds only in-frame clones, not every one. The profile shows roughly 100,000 clones, about 91% of them singletons. Material: peripheral blood. The receptor source for this set is a man between 50 and 59 years old with acute or convalescent COVID-19.

The chain carries TRBV19 and TRBJ2-5; 8 bases fit TRBD2. J was trimmed by 7 bases and V by 5 bases; bases with no gene match: 15. CDR1 is LNHDA, CDR2 SQIVND, per germline (reference sequence). The CDR3 length is 16 residues. The CDR3 reads CASSPGGLLDGVTQYF. The DNA for the CDR3 is TGTGCCAGTAGTCCGGGAGGGCTCCTTGATGGTGTGACCCAGTACTTC.

V is TRBV6-5 and J is TRBJ1-5, with D uncertain. The CDR3 runs 13 residues. V gave up 5 bases and J gave up 5 bases, with 10 bases separating them. From germline, CDR1 is MNHEY and CDR2 SVGAGI. CDR3 in amino acids: CASSPSRHQPQHF. The CDR3 nucleotides read TGTGCCAGCAGTCCTAGTCGTCATCAGCCCCAGCATTTT.

This clone was detected only once. The gene calls are TRBV29-1 and TRBJ2-5; no clear D gene. This CDR3 is 11 amino acids long. In germline, CDR1 is SQVTM, CDR2 ANQGSEA. With 7 bases removed from V and 3 bases from J, the gap between germline ends came to 9 bases. CDR3 residues: CSETVKETQYF. CDR3 coding DNA: TGCAGCGAAACAGTGAAAGAGACCCAGTACTTC.

The CDR3 nucleotides are TGTGCCAGCAGCGTAGAGCCGGACAGGGCCCTGGAAAAACTGTTTTTT. The encoded protein is CASSVEPDRALEKLFF. V is TRBV9 and J is TRBJ1-4, with 8 bases fitting TRBD1. Germline CDR1 is SGDLS and CDR2 is YYNGEE. J was trimmed by 8 bases and V by 0 bases; bases with no gene match: 9. CDR3 length equals 16 residues.

This clone is a singleton in its sample. This chain connects TRBV19 to TRBJ1-5, with TRBD1 identical over 7 bases. The CDR3 covers 15 residues. CDR1 is LNHDA and CDR2 is SQIVND in the germline V gene (reference sequence). After removal of 7 bases from V and 1 base from J, the junction contained 7 bases not matched to a gene. CDR3 coding DNA: TGTGCCAGTACCGACCGGGACAGAAGCAATCAGCCCCAGCATTTT. This gives the protein CASTDRDRSNQPQHF.

Regarding this clone: Additional DNA sequences in this sample encode the identical CDR3. The rearrangement uses TRBV12-3 or TRBV12-4 and TRBJ1-1, with 7 nucleotides matching TRBD1. V dropped 5 bases and J dropped 1; count of bases not matched to a gene: 1. The CDR3 sequence is 13 residues long. The CDR3 sequence: CASSRQGNTEAFF. In DNA, the CDR3 is TGTGCCAGCAGTCGACAGGGGAACACTGAAGCTTTCTTT.

The chain joins TRBV19 to TRBJ1-2; no firm D call. The CDR3 loop spans 13 amino acids. Germline V CDR1 and CDR2: LNHDA, SQIVND (reference sequence). Trimming removed 5 bases at V and 3 bases at J, with 10 bases between. The CDR3, as DNA: TGTGCCAGTAGTCCGCGAGTACACTATGGCTACACCTTC. Its translation: CASSPRVHYGYTF.

Of note for this clone: Other DNA sequences in the sample encode the same CDR3. The chain links TRBV5-8 to TRBJ1-5; weak D call: TRBD1 (6 bases). From germline, CDR1 is SGHTS and CDR2 YDEGEE. This CDR3 spans 15 amino acids. The V gene lost 1 base and the J gene lost 1 base, with 9 bases spanning the gap. CDR3 amino acids: CASSLQGRSNQPQHF. The CDR3 nucleotides read TGTGCCAGCAGCTTGCAGGGGCGCAGCAATCAGCCCCAGCATTTT.

This chain joins TRBV5-1 and TRBJ1-4; maybe TRBD1 (6 bases). CDR3 size: 15 residues. Trimming removed 0 bases at V and 7 bases at J, with 13 bases between. Germline V gives CDR1 SGHRS, CDR2 YFSETQ. The CDR3 reads CASSLGGHESEKLFF. The CDR3 DNA reads TGCGCCAGCAGCTTGGGGGGACACGAAAGTGAAAAACTGTTTTTT.

CDR3 loop: CASSYGRNTEAFF. CDR3 sequence (DNA): TGTGCCAGCAGTTACGGGCGGAACACTGAAGCTTTCTTT. V usage is TRBV6-2 or TRBV6-3 and J usage is TRBJ1-1, with D uncertain. Germline CDR1 MNHEY, CDR2 SVGEGT. V lost 2 bases and J 1 base, leaving 5 bases between the germline ends. CDR3 length equals 13 residues.

This clone occurred once. J is TRBJ2-2 and V is TRBV30, with a tentative D call TRBD1 (5 bases). The CDR3 is 13 residues long. Germline V gene data show CDR1 as GTSNPN and CDR2 as SVGIG (reference sequence). V dropped 5 bases and J dropped 8 bases, with 15 bases sitting between them. CDR3 region: CAWSPGLRGELFF. As DNA, the CDR3 is TGTGCCTGGTCGCCAGGGCTCAGGGGGGAGCTGTTTTTT.

The rearrangement links TRBV11-3 to TRBJ1-1; TRBD1 is a possible D gene (6 bases). Germline CDR1 is SGHNT and CDR2 is YENEEA. The germline V and J ends were trimmed by 3 bases and 11 bases, with 13 bases remaining between them. The CDR3 extends over 12 amino acids. The CDR3: CASSFTQGRAFF. CDR3 coding DNA: TGTGCCAGCAGCTTTACACAGGGAAGGGCTTTCTTT. Supplemented by reference TRBV11-3 and TRBJ1-1, the full variable domain reads EAGVVQSPRYKIIEKKQPVAFWCNPISGHNTLYWYLQNLGQGPELLIRYENEEAVDDSQLPKDRFSAERLKGVDSTLKIQPAELGDSAVYLCASSFTQGRAFFGQGTRLTVV.

V and J are TRBV27 and TRBJ2-7, with D perhaps TRBD1 (6 bases). The ends were cut back, 1 base at V and 3 bases at J, with 22 bases in the middle. The CDR3 has 18 residues. Germline V gives CDR1 MNHEY, CDR2 SMNVEV (reference sequence). The CDR3 DNA reads as TGTGCCAGCAGTTTATACGGACAAGGGGTGTGGGACAACTACGAGCAGTACTTC. Encoded protein: CASSLYGQGVWDNYEQYF.